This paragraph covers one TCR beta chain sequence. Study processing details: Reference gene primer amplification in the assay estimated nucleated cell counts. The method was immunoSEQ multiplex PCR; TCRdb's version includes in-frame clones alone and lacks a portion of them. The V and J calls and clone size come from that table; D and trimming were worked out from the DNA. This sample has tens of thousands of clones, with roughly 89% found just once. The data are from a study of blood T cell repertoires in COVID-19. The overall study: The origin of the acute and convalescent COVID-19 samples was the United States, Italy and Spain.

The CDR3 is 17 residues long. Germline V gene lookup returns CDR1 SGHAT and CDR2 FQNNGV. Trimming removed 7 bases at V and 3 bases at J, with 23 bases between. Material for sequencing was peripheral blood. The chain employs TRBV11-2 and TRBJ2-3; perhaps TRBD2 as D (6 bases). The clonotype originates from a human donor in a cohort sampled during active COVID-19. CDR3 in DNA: TGTGCCAGCACCACCCGGGAGAGGGGTTGGGGGACAGATACGCAGTATTTT. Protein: CASTTRERGWGTDTQYF.